These 9 T cell receptor beta chains were sequenced from one sample in a study of Ad26.COV2.S vaccination and SARS-CoV-2 variants. Sequencing used immunoSEQ multiplex PCR; TCRdb keeps in-frame clones, though not all of them. The sample contains roughly 400,000 clones, roughly 90% of which appear only once. Treatment given: some 19 received Ad26.COV2.S at low or high dose, single or two shots; several received placebo; per-sample allocation not given. Sampling happened 63 days after the first vaccine or placebo injection. Here the sequenced sample was peripheral blood, taken in a trial of Ad26.COV2.S vaccine versus placebo. The origin of the receptors is a person between 18 and 60 years old who received the Ad26.COV2.S COVID-19 vaccine or a placebo.

The chain combines TRBV9 with TRBJ2-1; 14 nucleotides align to TRBD2. The CDR3 covers 16 residues. J gave up 9 bases and V 4 bases, and 9 bases lay outside the gene matches. Germline-derived CDR1 and CDR2 are SGDLS and YYNGEE. CDR3 DNA: TGTGCCAGCAGCCTAAGTGGGACTAGCGGGGGAAGTGAGCAGTTCTTC. Its protein is CASSLSGTSGGSEQFF.

The J gene is TRBJ2-1, the V gene TRBV7-9; D tentatively reads TRBD1 or TRBD2 (5 bases each). Germline V gene data show CDR1 as SEHNR and CDR2 as FQNEAQ (reference sequence). Trimming pared 1 base from V and 3 bases from J, leaving 10 bases between. CDR3 length: 15 amino acids. CDR3 residues: CASSLVERGYNEQFF. CDR3 DNA sequence: TGTGCCAGCAGCTTAGTAGAGAGGGGCTACAATGAGCAGTTCTTC.

J is TRBJ2-7 and V is TRBV4-3; TRBD1 matches at 12 bases. Trimming cost V 0 bases and J 4 bases; bases outside gene matches: 7. CDR1 is LGHNA, CDR2 YSLEER, per germline. The CDR3 has 17 residues. Here the CDR3 reads CASSQESPGQGAYEQYF. DNA of the CDR3: TGCGCCAGCAGCCAAGAGTCCCCGGGACAGGGGGCTTACGAGCAGTACTTC.

This chain connects TRBV19 to TRBJ1-2; 10 bases map to TRBD1. The junction had 1 base not matched to a gene; V was cut back by 9 bases and J by 6 bases. This CDR3 contains 11 residues. Germline lookup yields CDR1 LNHDA and CDR2 SQIVND (reference sequence). CDR3: CASGQGDGYTF. DNA of the CDR3: TGTGCCAGCGGACAGGGGGATGGCTACACCTTC.

This chain joins TRBV30 and TRBJ2-7; D might be TRBD1 or TRBD2, each matching 5 bases. V lost 1 base to trimming and J lost 7 bases, with 26 bases between them. This CDR3 is built from 17 residues. CDR1 GTSNPN and CDR2 SVGIG come from the germline V gene (reference sequence). The CDR3 DNA sequence: TGTGCCTGGAGTGGCCGAACCTACGGGACCCAACCCAGGGAGCAGTACTTC. It yields the protein CAWSGRTYGTQPREQYF.

This clone was recorded once. This sequence joins TRBV3-1 (or the pseudogene TRBV3-2) and TRBJ1-6; D perhaps matches TRBD1 (5 bases). The germline V and J ends were trimmed by 7 bases and 8 bases, with 18 bases remaining between them. Germline V CDR1 and CDR2: LGHDT, YNNKEL (reference sequence). The CDR3 runs 15 residues. CDR3 region: CASTDRGGGDSPLHF. The CDR3 DNA follows: TGTGCCAGCACGGACCGGGGGGGAGGGGATTCACCCCTCCACTTT.

The gene calls are TRBV10-1 and TRBJ2-7, with a tentative D call TRBD1 (5 bases). There are 13 residues in the CDR3. V was trimmed by 10 bases and J by 7 bases, leaving 20 bases between them. Germline-derived CDR1 and CDR2 are WNHNN and SYGVQD (reference sequence). This chain's CDR3 is CATRSQGSGEQYF. The DNA for the CDR3 is TGCGCCACCAGATCGCAGGGTTCGGGTGAGCAGTACTTC.

The V gene is TRBV10-3, the J gene TRBJ2-2, with D possibly TRBD1 on 8 matching bases. V lost 0 bases and J 3 bases, leaving 14 bases between the germline ends. Germline V gene sequence: CDR1 ENHRY, CDR2 SYGVKD. The CDR3 has 17 residues. The CDR3 sequence: CAISESRTGRDTGELFF. Written as DNA, the CDR3 is TGTGCCATCAGTGAGTCTCGGACAGGGAGGGACACCGGGGAGCTGTTTTTT.

This clone showed up just once. The gene calls are TRBV5-6 and TRBJ2-5; D gene ambiguous. The CDR3 has 15 residues. Trimming stripped 5 bases from V and 2 bases from J, with 16 bases between. Germline V gene data show CDR1 as SGHDT and CDR2 as YYEEEE. Here the CDR3 DNA reads TGTGCCAGCAGAAGAGACACATTACGACAAGAGACCCAGTACTTC. Its translation: CASRRDTLRQETQYF.